Shown below are 15 T cell receptor beta chains from a single sample sequenced in a study of CD8 T cells in Susac syndrome. The authors reverse transcribed about 0.5 to 1 ug RNA with random hexamers. TCRdb redid the calling of the immunoSEQ multiplex PCR reads with MiXCR, one entry per CDR3 protein. The data contain 150,000 or so distinct CDR3 sequences, around 94% of them seen just once; the ten biggest clones take up under 0.15%. The sample comprised CD4+ T cells from PBMCs. The receptors here all came from a human donor in good health.

This clonotype was seen only once. This sequence joins TRBV7-2 and TRBJ2-5; 7 nucleotides line up with TRBD2. This CDR3 region has 15 residues. CDR1 is SGHTA, CDR2 FQGNSA, per germline. Losses at the gene ends were 3 bases for V and 5 bases for J; bases not matched to a gene: 9. The CDR3 nucleotides are TGTGCCAGCAGCTTGTGGGGAGGGGCAGGGGAGACCCAGTACTTC. Translating gives CASSLWGGAGETQYF.

This rearrangement joins TRBV20-1 to TRBJ1-2; the D gene is possibly TRBD1 (6 bases). The CDR3 loop spans 13 amino acids. The ends were cut back, 5 bases at V and 6 bases at J, with 16 bases in the middle. In germline, CDR1 is DFQATT, CDR2 SNEGSKA (reference sequence). Here the CDR3 reads CSAGGRGRDGYTF. For the CDR3, the DNA is TGCAGTGCTGGCGGCAGGGGACGAGATGGCTACACCTTC.

This clonotype was picked up one time. This chain connects TRBV11-3 to TRBJ2-7; D remains ambiguous. Between the trimmed V and J ends, which lost 3 bases and 0 bases, there was a span of 18 bases. The CDR3 runs to 17 residues. The germline V gene encodes CDR1 SGHNT and CDR2 YENEEA. CDR3 region: CASSFQNATPSSYEQYF. In DNA, the CDR3 is TGTGCCAGCAGCTTCCAGAACGCGACACCGAGCTCCTACGAGCAGTACTTC.

The chain recombines TRBV7-9 with TRBJ2-7; no clear D. Germline V CDR1 and CDR2: SEHNR, FQNEAQ (reference sequence). V was shortened by 4 bases and J by 5 bases, with 15 bases between the two germline ends. This CDR3 has 14 residues. CDR3 residues: CASSSSQGIHEQYF. The DNA for the CDR3 is TGTGCCAGCAGCTCCTCTCAAGGGATCCACGAGCAGTACTTC.

J is TRBJ1-1 and V is TRBV29-1; 8 positions match TRBD1. The CDR3 is 13 amino acids. Germline CDR1 reads SQVTM; CDR2 reads ANQGSEA. The trim removed 6 bases at V and 4 bases at J, leaving 7 bases unmatched. The CDR3 DNA sequence: TGCAGCGTCGCCAGGGGGCTAGGCACTGAAGCTTTCTTT. Amino acid sequence: CSVARGLGTEAFF. Full variable domain (missing parts from reference TRBV29-1 and TRBJ1-1): SAVISQKPSRDICQRGTSLTIQCQVDSQVTMMFWYRQQPGQSLTLIATANQGSEATYESGFVIDKFPISRPNLTFSTLTVSNMSPEDSSIYLCSVARGLGTEAFFGQGTRLTVV.

Concerning this clonotype itself: One junction end disagrees with the germline gene, perhaps due to a read error. V and J are TRBV7-2 and TRBJ2-4; tentatively, D is TRBD2 (5 bases). In germline, CDR1 is SGHTA, CDR2 FQGNSA. There are 16 residues in the CDR3. CDR3 bases: TGTGCCAGCAGCTTAGGCGAGGCCGGAGGCAAAAACATTCAGTGCTTC. This gives the protein CASSLGEAGGKNIQCF.

This chain connects TRBV30 to TRBJ1-1, with unresolved D. Trimming pared 5 bases from V and 2 bases from J, leaving 18 bases between. This CDR3 comprises 15 residues. In germline, CDR1 is GTSNPN, CDR2 SVGIG (reference sequence). CDR3 region: CAWGVLTGINTEAFF. The CDR3 coding sequence is TGTGCCTGGGGCGTCCTCACGGGGATAAACACTGAAGCTTTCTTT. The full variable domain, rest sourced from reference TRBV30 and TRBJ1-1, is SQTIHQWPATLVQPVGSPLSLECTVEGTSNPNLYWYRQAAGRGLQLLFYSVGIGQISSEVPQNLSASRPQDRQFILSSKKLLLSDSGFYLCAWGVLTGINTEAFFGQGTRLTVV.

The chain employs TRBV20-1 and TRBJ2-5; maybe TRBD1 (6 bases). The germline gives CDR1 DFQATT, CDR2 SNEGSKA (reference sequence). Between the trimmed V and J ends, which lost 6 bases and 5 bases, there was a span of 10 bases. There are 11 residues in the CDR3. The CDR3 DNA is TGCAGTGCCCCCCAGGGGGAGACCCAGTACTTC. It is translated as CSAPQGETQYF.

The chain combines TRBV20-1 with TRBJ2-1; D is uncertain. V shed 4 bases and J shed 0 bases, with 16 bases lying between them. CDR3 length: 16 residues. CDR1 DFQATT and CDR2 SNEGSKA come from the germline V gene (reference sequence). CDR3 protein: CSAIALRKPSYNEQFF. The CDR3 DNA follows: TGCAGTGCTATCGCTCTAAGGAAGCCCTCCTACAATGAGCAGTTCTTC.

The chain carries TRBV3-1 and TRBJ2-3, with 7 bases that match TRBD2. The germline CDR1 and CDR2 sequences are LGHDT and YNNKEL (reference sequence). The CDR3 totals 18 residues. V lost 0 bases and J lost 1; bases outside the gene matches: 10. This CDR3 reads CASSQEIPGGRGTDTQYF. CDR3 bases: TGTGCCAGCAGCCAAGAGATACCGGGGGGACGGGGCACAGATACGCAGTATTTT.

The V call is TRBV24-1, the J call TRBJ2-1, with 15 bases identical to TRBD2. Germline-derived CDR1 and CDR2 are KGHDR and SFDVKD. This CDR3 has 16 residues. After removal of 4 bases from V and 9 bases from J, the junction contained 6 bases not matched to a gene. CDR3 nucleotide sequence: TGTGCCACCAGTGACTCCGGACTAGCGGGGGGGCGTGAGCAGTTCTTC. Translating gives CATSDSGLAGGREQFF.

CDR3 nucleotides: TGTGCCAGCAGCTTAAGTTCCCAGACCAATGAGCAGTTCTTC. Protein product: CASSLSSQTNEQFF. The V call is TRBV7-3, the J call TRBJ2-1, with D unclear. Germline V gene lookup returns CDR1 SGHTA and CDR2 FQGTGA. CDR3 length: 14 amino acids. Trimming pared 1 base from V and 6 bases from J, leaving 10 bases between.

The rearrangement joins TRBV18 to TRBJ1-2; D is perhaps TRBD1 (6 bases). Germline-derived CDR1 and CDR2 are KGHSH and LQKENI. The V and J ends lost 3 bases and 2 bases respectively, with 13 bases between them. There are 15 residues in the CDR3. CDR3: CASSPPGAPNYGYTF. DNA for the CDR3: TGTGCCAGCTCACCCCCGGGGGCCCCGAACTATGGCTACACCTTC.

The V gene is TRBV30, the J gene TRBJ1-2; 7 bases agree with TRBD1. CDR3 size: 17 residues. V trimming: 3 bases; J trimming: 0 bases; junction bases outside the gene matches: 13. The germline gives CDR1 GTSNPN, CDR2 SVGIG (reference sequence). CDR3 region: CAWSLYGTAPANYGYTF. As DNA, the CDR3 is TGTGCCTGGAGCCTTTACGGGACAGCGCCCGCTAACTATGGCTACACCTTC.

This rearrangement joins TRBV9 to TRBJ2-7; D not resolved. V was cut by 4 bases and J by 0 bases, with 14 bases left in between. The CDR3 is made up of 15 amino acids. Germline V lookup: CDR1 SGDLS, CDR2 YYNGEE. CDR3 nucleotides: TGTGCCAGCAGCCCTTACCAGGCGAGCTCCTACGAGCAGTACTTC. It codes for CASSPYQASSYEQYF. Full variable domain (remainder filled in from reference TRBV9 and TRBJ2-7): DSGVTQTPKHLITATGQRVTLRCSPRSGDLSVYWYQQSLDQGLQFLIQYYNGEERAKGNILERFSAQQFPDLHSELNLSSLELGDSALYFCASSPYQASSYEQYFGPGTRLTVT.